This T cell receptor (beta chain) was captured by sequencing in a study of cytomegalovirus exposure and HLA in healthy donors. This cohort consisted of healthy bone marrow donors. Germline V gives CDR1 SGHNT, CDR2 YYREEE (reference sequence). With 0 bases clipped from V and 5 bases from J, the junction kept 6 bases outside the gene matches. The CDR3 has 15 amino acids. The PCR contained 60 Vbeta and 13 Jbeta primers. Repertoires were generated with immunoSEQ multiplex PCR, while TCRdb's copy carries only in-frame clones and drops some. The sample lists about 220,000 clones, more than 65% seen once, with 0.63% in the top ten.

The specimen was PBMCs. The gene calls are TRBV5-4 and TRBJ2-5, with 8 nucleotides matching TRBD1. The TCR comes from a man between 18 and 29 years old in good health and CMV-seronegative. The CDR3 DNA follows: TGTGCCAGCAGCTTGGCTACAGGGGGTGTGGAGACCCAGTACTTC. Its translation is CASSLATGGVETQYF. The whole variable domain, remainder taken from reference TRBV5-4 and TRBJ2-5, is ETGVTQSPTHLIKTRGQQVTLRCSSQSGHNTVSWYQQALGQGPQFIFQYYREEENGRGNFPPRFSGLQFPNYSSELNVNALELDDSALYLCASSLATGGVETQYFGPGTRLLVL.